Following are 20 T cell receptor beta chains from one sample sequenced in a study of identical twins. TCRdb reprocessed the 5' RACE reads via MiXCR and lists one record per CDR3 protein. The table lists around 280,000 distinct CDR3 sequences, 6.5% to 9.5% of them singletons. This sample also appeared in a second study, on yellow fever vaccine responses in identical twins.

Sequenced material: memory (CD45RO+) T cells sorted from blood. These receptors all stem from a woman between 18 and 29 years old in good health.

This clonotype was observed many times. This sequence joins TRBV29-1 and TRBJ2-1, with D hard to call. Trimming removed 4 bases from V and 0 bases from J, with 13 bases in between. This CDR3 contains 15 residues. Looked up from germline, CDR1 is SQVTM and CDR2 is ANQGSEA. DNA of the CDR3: TGCAGCGTTGCGATAGTGCCAGGCTCCTACAATGAGCAGTTCTTC. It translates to CSVAIVPGSYNEQFF.

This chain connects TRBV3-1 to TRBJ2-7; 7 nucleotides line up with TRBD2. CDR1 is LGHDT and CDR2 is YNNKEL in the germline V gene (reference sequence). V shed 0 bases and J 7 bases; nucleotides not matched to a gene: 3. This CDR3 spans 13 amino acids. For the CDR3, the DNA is TGTGCCAGCAGCCAAGATGGGAGGGCAGAGCAGTACTTC. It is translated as CASSQDGRAEQYF.

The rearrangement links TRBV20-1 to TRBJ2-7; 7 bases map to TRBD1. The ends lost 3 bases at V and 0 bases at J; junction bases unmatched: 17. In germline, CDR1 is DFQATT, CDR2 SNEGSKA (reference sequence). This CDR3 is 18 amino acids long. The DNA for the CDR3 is TGCAGTGCTAGTCACGTAGGCCAGGGGACAGCCCGCTCCTACGAGCAGTACTTC. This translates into CSASHVGQGTARSYEQYF.

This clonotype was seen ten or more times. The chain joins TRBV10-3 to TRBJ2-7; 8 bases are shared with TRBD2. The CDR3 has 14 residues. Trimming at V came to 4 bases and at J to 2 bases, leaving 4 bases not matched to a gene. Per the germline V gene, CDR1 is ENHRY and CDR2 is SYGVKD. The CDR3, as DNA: TGTGCCATCAGTGGACGACTAGCGACCTACGAGCAGTACTTC. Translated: CAISGRLATYEQYF.

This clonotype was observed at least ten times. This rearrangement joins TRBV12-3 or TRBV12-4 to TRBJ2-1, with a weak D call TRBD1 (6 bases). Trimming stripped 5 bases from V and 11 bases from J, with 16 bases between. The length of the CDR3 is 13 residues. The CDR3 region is CASSRGGPGKQFF. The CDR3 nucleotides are TGTGCCAGCAGTCGAGGGGGACCAGGGAAGCAGTTCTTC.

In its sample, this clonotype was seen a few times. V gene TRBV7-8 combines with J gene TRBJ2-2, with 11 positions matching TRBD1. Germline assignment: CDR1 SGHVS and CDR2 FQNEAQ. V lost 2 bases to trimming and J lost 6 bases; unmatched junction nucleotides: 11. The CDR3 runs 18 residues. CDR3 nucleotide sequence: TGTGCCAGCAGCTTATATGGCCCGGGACAGGGGGTATCCGGGGAGCTGTTTTTT. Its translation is CASSLYGPGQGVSGELFF. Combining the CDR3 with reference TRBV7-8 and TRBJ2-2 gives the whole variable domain GAGVSQSPRYKVAKRGQDVALRCDPISGHVSLFWYQQALGQGPEFLTYFQNEAQLDKSGLPSDRFFAERPEGSVSTLKIQRTQQEDSAVYLCASSLYGPGQGVSGELFFGEGSRLTVL.

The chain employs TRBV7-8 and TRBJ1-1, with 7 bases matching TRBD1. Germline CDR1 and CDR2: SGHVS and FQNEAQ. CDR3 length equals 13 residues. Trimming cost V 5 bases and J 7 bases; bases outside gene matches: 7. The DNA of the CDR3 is TGTGCCAGCAGCGTAAGGGGGCTCGGTGAAGCTTTCTTT. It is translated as CASSVRGLGEAFF.

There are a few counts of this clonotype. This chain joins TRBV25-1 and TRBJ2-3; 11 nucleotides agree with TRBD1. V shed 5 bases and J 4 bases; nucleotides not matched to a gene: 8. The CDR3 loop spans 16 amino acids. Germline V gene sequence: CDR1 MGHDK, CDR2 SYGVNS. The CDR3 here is CASSPIPDRGPDTQYF. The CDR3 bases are TGTGCCAGCAGTCCAATCCCGGACAGGGGGCCAGATACGCAGTATTTT. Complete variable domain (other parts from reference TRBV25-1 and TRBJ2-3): EADIYQTPRYLVIGTGKKITLECSQTMGHDKMYWYQQDPGMELHLIHYSYGVNSTEKGDLSSESTVSRIRTEHFPLTLESARPSHTSQYLCASSPIPDRGPDTQYFGPGTRLTVL.

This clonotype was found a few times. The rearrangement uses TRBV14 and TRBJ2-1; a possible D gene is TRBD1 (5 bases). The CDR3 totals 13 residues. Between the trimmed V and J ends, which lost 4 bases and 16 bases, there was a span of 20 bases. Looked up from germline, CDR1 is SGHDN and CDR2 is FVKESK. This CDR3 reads CASSPLGQGYVFF. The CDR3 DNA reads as TGTGCCAGCAGCCCCCTCGGGCAGGGCTACGTTTTCTTC.

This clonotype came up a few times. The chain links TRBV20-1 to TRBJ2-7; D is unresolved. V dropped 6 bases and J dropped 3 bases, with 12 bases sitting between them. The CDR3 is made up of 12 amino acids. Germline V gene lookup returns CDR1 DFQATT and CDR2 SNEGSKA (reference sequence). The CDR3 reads CSAHGPVYEQYV. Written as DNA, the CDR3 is TGCAGTGCCCACGGACCGGTCTACGAGCAGTACGTC.

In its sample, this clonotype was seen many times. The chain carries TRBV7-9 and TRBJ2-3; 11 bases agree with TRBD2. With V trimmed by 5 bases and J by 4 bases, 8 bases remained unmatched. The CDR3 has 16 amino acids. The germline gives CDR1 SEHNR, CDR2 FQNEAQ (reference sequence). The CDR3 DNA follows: TGTGCCAGCAGCCCAGGGACTAGCGGTAGCCCAGATACGCAGTATTTT. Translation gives CASSPGTSGSPDTQYF.

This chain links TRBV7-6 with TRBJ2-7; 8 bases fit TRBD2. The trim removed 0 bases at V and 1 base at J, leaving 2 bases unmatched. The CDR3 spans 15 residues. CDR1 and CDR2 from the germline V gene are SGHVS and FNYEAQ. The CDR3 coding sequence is TGTGCCAGCAGCTTAGCAGCGGGGGCATCCTACGAGCAGTACTTC. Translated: CASSLAAGASYEQYF.

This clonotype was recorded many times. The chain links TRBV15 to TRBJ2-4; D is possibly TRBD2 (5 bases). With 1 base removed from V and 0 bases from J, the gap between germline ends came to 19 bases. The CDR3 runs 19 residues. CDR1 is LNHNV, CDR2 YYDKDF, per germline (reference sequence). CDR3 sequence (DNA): TGTGCCACCAGCAGAGCCACTTCGTGGGAGAGCTTAGCCAAAAACATTCAGTACTTC. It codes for CATSRATSWESLAKNIQYF. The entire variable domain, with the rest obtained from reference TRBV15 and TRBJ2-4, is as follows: DAMVIQNPRYQVTQFGKPVTLSCSQTLNHNVMYWYQQKSSQAPKLLFHYYDKDFNNEADTPDNFQSRRPNTSFCFLDIRSPGLGDTAMYLCATSRATSWESLAKNIQYFGAGTRLSVL.

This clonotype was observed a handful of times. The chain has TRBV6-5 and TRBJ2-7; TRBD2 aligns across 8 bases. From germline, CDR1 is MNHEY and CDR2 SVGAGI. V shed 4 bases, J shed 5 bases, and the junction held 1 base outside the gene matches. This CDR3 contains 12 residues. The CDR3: CASSSGGDEQYF. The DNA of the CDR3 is TGTGCCAGCAGTTCCGGGGGGGACGAGCAGTACTTC.

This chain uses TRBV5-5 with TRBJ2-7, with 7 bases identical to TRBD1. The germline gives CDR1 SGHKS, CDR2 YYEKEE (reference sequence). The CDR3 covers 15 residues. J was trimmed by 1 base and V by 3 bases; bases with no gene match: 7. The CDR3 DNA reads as TGTGCCAGCAGCTCAGGGGGTAGCTTATCCTACGAGCAGTACGTC. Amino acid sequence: CASSSGGSLSYEQYV.

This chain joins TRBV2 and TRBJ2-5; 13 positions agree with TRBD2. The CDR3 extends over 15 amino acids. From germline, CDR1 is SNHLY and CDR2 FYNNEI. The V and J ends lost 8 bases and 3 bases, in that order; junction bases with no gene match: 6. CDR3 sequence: CASAELAGGKETQYF. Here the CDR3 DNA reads TGTGCCAGCGCTGAACTAGCGGGGGGGAAAGAGACCCAGTACTTC.

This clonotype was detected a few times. CDR3 DNA: TGTGCCAGCAGTGAATCCGACGGCTTCTCCTACGAGCAGTACTTC. Amino acids: CASSESDGFSYEQYF. The chain combines TRBV25-1 with TRBJ2-7; D is undetermined. CDR1 and CDR2 from the germline V gene are MGHDK and SYGVNS. Trimming shortened V by 1 base and J by 0 bases, and 10 bases separated the two germline ends. The CDR3 is 15 amino acids.

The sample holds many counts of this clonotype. This CDR3 reads CASSSAGTGANQPQHF. Written as DNA, the CDR3 is TGTGCCAGCAGTTCCGCCGGGACAGGGGCCAATCAGCCCCAGCATTTT. This chain joins TRBV12-3 or TRBV12-4 and TRBJ1-5; TRBD1 matches 10 bases. The CDR3 loop spans 16 amino acids. V shed 4 bases, J shed 3 bases, and the junction held 6 bases outside the gene matches.

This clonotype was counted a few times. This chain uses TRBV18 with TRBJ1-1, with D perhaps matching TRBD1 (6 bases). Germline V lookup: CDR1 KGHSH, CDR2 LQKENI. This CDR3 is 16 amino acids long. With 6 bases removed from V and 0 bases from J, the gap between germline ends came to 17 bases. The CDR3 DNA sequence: TGTGCCAGCTCGATGACAGGAACTTATATGAACACTGAAGCTTTCTTT. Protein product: CASSMTGTYMNTEAFF.

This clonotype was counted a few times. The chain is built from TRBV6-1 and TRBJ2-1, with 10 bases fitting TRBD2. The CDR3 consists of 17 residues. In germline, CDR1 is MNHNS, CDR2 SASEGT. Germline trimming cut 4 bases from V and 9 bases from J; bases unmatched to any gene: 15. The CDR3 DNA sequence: TGTGCCAGCAGTGCGAAAGGAATCGGGACTAGCGCCGGTGAGCAGTTCTTC. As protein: CASSAKGIGTSAGEQFF.